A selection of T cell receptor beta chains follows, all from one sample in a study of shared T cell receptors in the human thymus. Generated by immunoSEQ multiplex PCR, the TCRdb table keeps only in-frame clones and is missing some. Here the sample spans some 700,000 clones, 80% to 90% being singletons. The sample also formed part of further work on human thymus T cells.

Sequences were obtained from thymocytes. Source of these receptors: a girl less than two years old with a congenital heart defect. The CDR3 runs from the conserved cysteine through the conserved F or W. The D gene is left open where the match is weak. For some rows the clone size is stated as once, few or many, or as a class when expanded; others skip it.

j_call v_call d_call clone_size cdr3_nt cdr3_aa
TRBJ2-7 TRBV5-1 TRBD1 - TGCGCCAGCAGCCGGGACAGGGGATTTTACGAGCAGTACTTC CASSRDRGFYEQYF
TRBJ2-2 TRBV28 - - TGTGCCAGCAGTTCTTACAGGGCCGGGAACACCGGGGAGCTGTTTTTT CASSSYRAGNTGELFF
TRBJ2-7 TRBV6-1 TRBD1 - TGTGCCAGCAGCACTGGGACAGATTTCTACGAGCAGTACTTC CASSTGTDFYEQYF
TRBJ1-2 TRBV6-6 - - TGTGCCAGCAGTTACGGGGACACCGTCTTCTATGGCTACACCTTC CASSYGDTVFYGYTF
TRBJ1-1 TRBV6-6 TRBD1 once TGTGCCAGCAGTTCGCCCCGGACAGGGCTGAACACTGAAGCTTTCTTT CASSSPRTGLNTEAFF
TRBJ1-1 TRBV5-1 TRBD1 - TGCGCCAGCAGCAACATGGACAGGGGGGACACTGAAGCTTTCTTT CASSNMDRGDTEAFF
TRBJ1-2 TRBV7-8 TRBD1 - TGTGCCAGCAGCTCCGTAACAGGGGGCCGACTCAACTATGGCTACACCTTC CASSSVTGGRLNYGYTF
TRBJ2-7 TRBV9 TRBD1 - TGTGCCAGCAGCGCATACACCGGGACAGGGGGTAATGAGCAGTACTTC CASSAYTGTGGNEQYF
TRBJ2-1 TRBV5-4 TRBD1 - TGTGCCAGCAGCTTTGGACAGGGCGATGAGCAGTTCTTC CASSFGQGDEQFF
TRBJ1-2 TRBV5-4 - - TGTGCCAGCAGCTTGGGCTATGATAACTATGGCTACACCTTC CASSLGYDNYGYTF
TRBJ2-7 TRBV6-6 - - TGTGCCAGCAGTTACGGGGGGACCGAGCAGTACTTC CASSYGGTEQYF
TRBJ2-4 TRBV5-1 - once TGCGCCAGCAGCTTGACGTTGCCCGGGCAGGTCAGGGGAAGCAAAAACATTCAGTACTTC CASSLTLPGQVRGSKNIQYF
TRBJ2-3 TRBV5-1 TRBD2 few TGCGCCAGCACCCACTCCGGGGCGGGGGGAAGGGGAGATACGCAGTATTTT CASTHSGAGGRGDTQYF
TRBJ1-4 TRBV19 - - TGTGCCAGTAGTAACCAGCCGGGACATTTCGATGAAAAACTGTTTTTT CASSNQPGHFDEKLFF
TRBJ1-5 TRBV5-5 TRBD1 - TGTGCCAGCAGCCATGGGGCCCGGGACAGGGTCCAGCCCCAGCATTTT CASSHGARDRVQPQHF
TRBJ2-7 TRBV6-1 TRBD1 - TGTGCCAGCAGAGACGTGACAGGGGTAGACGAGCAGTACTTC CASRDVTGVDEQYF